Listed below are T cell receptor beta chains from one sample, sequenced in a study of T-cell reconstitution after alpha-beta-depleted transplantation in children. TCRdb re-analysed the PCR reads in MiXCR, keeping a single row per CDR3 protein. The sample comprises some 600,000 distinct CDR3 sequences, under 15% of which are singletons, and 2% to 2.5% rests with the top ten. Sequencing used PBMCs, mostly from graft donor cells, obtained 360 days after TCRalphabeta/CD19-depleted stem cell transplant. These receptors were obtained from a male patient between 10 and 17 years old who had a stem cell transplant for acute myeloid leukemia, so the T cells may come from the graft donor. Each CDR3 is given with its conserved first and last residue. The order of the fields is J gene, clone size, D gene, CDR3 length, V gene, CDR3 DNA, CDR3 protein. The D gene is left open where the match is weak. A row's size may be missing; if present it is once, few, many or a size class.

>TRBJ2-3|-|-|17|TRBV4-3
TGCGCCAGCAGCCAAGATGGGTTGGCGGAGAGAACAGATACGCAGTATTTT
CASSQDGLAERTDTQYF
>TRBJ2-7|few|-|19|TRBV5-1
TGCGCCAGCAGTTACTCCCCGGCAGGGTCGAACGCTGCACCCTACGAGCAGTACTTC
CASSYSPAGSNAAPYEQYF
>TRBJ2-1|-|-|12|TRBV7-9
TGTGCCAGCAGCTTTTCATTAGGCGAGCAGTTCTTC
CASSFSLGEQFF
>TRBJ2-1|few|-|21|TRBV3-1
TGTGCCAGCAGCCACGGGCGCGGGCCCCTTTCCCCCCCGAGCTCCTACAATGAGCAGTTCTTC
CASSHGRGPLSPPSSYNEQFF
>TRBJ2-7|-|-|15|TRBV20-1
TGCAGTGCTAGAGGTGGGGCGGGAAGAACGCACGAGCAGTACTTC
CSARGGAGRTHEQYF
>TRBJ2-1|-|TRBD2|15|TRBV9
TGTGCCAGCAGCGGGACTAGCGGGGGGAACAATGAGCAGTTCTTC
CASSGTSGGNNEQFF
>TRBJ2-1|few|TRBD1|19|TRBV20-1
TGCAGTGCTAGTTTCCAGACAGGGGCCCCTTTTGGCTCCTACAATGAGCAGTTCTTC
CSASFQTGAPFGSYNEQFF
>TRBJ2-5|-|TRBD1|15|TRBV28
TGTGCCAGCTACCGGGACAGGGGTCCCTCGGAGACCCAGTACTTC
CASYRDRGPSETQYF
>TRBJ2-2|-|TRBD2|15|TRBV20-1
TGCAGTGCTAGTATAGCGGGAGGGCCCACCGGGGAGCTGTTTTTT
CSASIAGGPTGELFF
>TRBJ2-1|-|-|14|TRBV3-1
TGTGCCAGCAGCCAAGGGCCCCGGGAAAATGAGCAGTTCTTC
CASSQGPRENEQFF
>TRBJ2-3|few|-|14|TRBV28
TGTGCCAGCAGCCGTGCGGGCGGCACAGATACGCAGTATTTT
CASSRAGGTDTQYF
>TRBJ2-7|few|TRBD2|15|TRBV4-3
TGCGCCAGCAGCCATCGACTAGCGGGAGAAGCCGAGCAGTACTTC
CASSHRLAGEAEQYF
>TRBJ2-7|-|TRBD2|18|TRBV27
TGTGCCAGCAGTTTAACCCCCCCGGGACTAGCGGGTTCCTACGAGCAGTACTTC
CASSLTPPGLAGSYEQYF
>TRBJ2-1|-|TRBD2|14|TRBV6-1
TGTGCCAGCACAAGACTAGCGGGTCTCAATGAGCAGTTCTTC
CASTRLAGLNEQFF
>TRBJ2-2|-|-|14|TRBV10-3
TGTGCCATCAGTGAGTCGGCGGGTTCCGGGGAGCTGTTTTTT
CAISESAGSGELFF
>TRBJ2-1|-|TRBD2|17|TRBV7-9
TGTGCCAGCAGCGCCCTCCTAGCGGGAGGGCCTGGAGATGAGCAGTTCTTC
CASSALLAGGPGDEQFF
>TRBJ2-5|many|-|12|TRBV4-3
TGCGCCAGCAGCCAATTAGGAGAGACCCAGTACTTC
CASSQLGETQYF
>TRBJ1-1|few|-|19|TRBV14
TGTGCCAGCAGCCAAGATATAGGGACGGACCTCCCATCCAACACTGAAGCTTTCTTT
CASSQDIGTDLPSNTEAFF
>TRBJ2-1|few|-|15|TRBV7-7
TGTGCTAGCAGCTTAGCGCGGCAATCTTACAATGAGCAGTTCTTC
CASSLARQSYNEQFF
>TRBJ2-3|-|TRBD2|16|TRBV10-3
TGTGCCATCAGCGGGACATTAGCGGGAGACACAGATACGCAGTATTTT
CAISGTLAGDTDTQYF
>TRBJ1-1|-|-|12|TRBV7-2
TGTGCCAGCAGCTTTAGGGTCACTGAAGCTTTCTTT
CASSFRVTEAFF
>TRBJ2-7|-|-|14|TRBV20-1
TGCAGTGCTAGGAAGACAGAAAGCTCCTACGAGCAGTACTTC
CSARKTESSYEQYF
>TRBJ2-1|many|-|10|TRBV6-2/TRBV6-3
TGTGCCAGCGGTCACAATGAGCAGTTCTTC
CASGHNEQFF
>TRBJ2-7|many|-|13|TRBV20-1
TGCAGTGCTAGGGCTATACTCTGGGACGAGCAGTACTTC
CSARAILWDEQYF
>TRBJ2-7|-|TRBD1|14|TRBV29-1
TGCAGCGTTCGCCCGGGACAGGGATCCTACGAGCAGTACTTC
CSVRPGQGSYEQYF
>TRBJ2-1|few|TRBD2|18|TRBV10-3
TGTGCCACCTCCACTAGCGGGACAACTTGGACCCAAGACAATGAGCAGTTCTTC
CATSTSGTTWTQDNEQFF
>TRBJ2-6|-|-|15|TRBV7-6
TGTGCCAGCAGCTTAGGGAGGATGGGGGCCAACGTCCTGACTTTC
CASSLGRMGANVLTF
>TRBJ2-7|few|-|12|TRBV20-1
TGCAGTGCGGACCTGGGGAGCGGCGAGCAGTACTTC
CSADLGSGEQYF
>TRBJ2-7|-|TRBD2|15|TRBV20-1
TGCAGTGTCGAGATAACGGGAGGTAGCGTCTACGAGCAGTACTTC
CSVEITGGSVYEQYF
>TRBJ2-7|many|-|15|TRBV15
TGTGCCACCAGCAGAGATCCGGGGATGGGGTACGAGCAGTACTTC
CATSRDPGMGYEQYF
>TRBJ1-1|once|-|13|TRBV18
TGTGCCAGCTCACCACCGGGACGGCAAGAAGCTTTCTTT
CASSPPGRQEAFF
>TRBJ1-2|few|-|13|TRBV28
TGTGCCAGCAAGGCAGGTTGGGTGGATGGCTACACCTTC
CASKAGWVDGYTF
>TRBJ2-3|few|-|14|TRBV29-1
TGCAGCGTTGAAAGGTCGGGATTCGCAGATACGCAGTATTTT
CSVERSGFADTQYF
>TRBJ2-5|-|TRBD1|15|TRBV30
TGTGCCTGGAGTGTCTTCCGGGACAGGGGGCCGACCCAGTACTTC
CAWSVFRDRGPTQYF
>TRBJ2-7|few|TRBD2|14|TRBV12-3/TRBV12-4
TGTGCCAGCGGCCCTAGCGGCACCAACTACGAGCAGTACTTC
CASGPSGTNYEQYF
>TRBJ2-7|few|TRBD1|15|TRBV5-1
TGCGCCAGCAGCTCCACAGGGGGCGCGCCCTTCGAGCAGTACTTC
CASSSTGGAPFEQYF
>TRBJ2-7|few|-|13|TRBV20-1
TGCAGTGCTAGGTGGCGGGGTCGGAACGAGCAGTACTTC
CSARWRGRNEQYF
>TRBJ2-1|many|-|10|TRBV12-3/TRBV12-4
TGTGCCAGCAGTTCGGGTGAGCAGTTCTTC
CASSSGEQFF
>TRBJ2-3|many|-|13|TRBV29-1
TGCAGCGTTGCCGGGGGAGGCACAGATACGCAGTATTTT
CSVAGGGTDTQYF
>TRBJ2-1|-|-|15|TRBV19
TGTGCCAGTAGTACCCGAAGGACGAGGATTAATGAGCAGTTCTTC
CASSTRRTRINEQFF
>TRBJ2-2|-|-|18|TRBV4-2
TGTGCCAGCAGCTCACCCTGCGTGGGGGCGGTCGAGGTCGGGGAGCTGTTTTTT
CASSSPCVGAVEVGELFF
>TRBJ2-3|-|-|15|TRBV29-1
TGCAGCCCGAGGGTCCGGGAGAGGTTTACAGATACGCAGTATTTT
CSPRVRERFTDTQYF
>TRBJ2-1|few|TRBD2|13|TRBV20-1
TGCAGTGCTTTTCTAGCGGGAGTGGTTGAGCAGTTCTTC
CSAFLAGVVEQFF
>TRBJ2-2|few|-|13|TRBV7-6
TGTGCCAGCAGCTTAGAGCTTGGCGGGGAGCTGTTTTTT
CASSLELGGELFF
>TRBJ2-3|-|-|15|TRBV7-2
TGTGCCAGCAGCCCAATCACATTTTCGCGAGTTACGCAGTATTTT
CASSPITFSRVTQYF
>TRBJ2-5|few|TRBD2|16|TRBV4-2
TGTGCCAGCAGCCAGATGGGACTAGCGGGAGTGGAGACCCAGTACTTC
CASSQMGLAGVETQYF
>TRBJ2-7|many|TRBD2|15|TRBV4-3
TGCGCCAGCAGCCAAGTGCGGGGGAGCTCCTACGAGCAGTACTTC
CASSQVRGSSYEQYF
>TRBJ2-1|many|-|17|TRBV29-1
TGCAGCGTTGAAGAACTCAGGGAACAGGGCTCCTACAATGAGCAGTTCTTC
CSVEELREQGSYNEQFF
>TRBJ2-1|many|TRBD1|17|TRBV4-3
TGCGCCAGCAGCCAAGATCTGGCAGGGGGCCCTGGGAATGAGCAGTTCTTC
CASSQDLAGGPGNEQFF
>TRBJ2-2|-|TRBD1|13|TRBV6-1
TGTGCCAGCAGTCCTCAGGGGGCCGGGGAGCTGTTTTTT
CASSPQGAGELFF